The 28 T cell receptor beta chains presented below share a single source sample, sequenced in a study of response to subunit inactivated influenza vaccine. In TCRdb, the RT-PCR reads were re-called with MiXCR into one record per CDR3 protein. The sample contains under 500,000 distinct CDR3 sequences, around 9.9% of which appear only once. Sequences were derived from PBMCs from blood, sampled roughly 45 days after vaccination. These receptors were collected from a man aged 50-59 years who received an inactivated influenza vaccine.

This clonotype has a handful of counts. V usage is TRBV29-1 and J usage is TRBJ2-3; 7 bases align to TRBD2. The CDR3 totals 14 residues. The trim removed 5 bases at V and 1 base at J, leaving 6 bases unmatched. Germline V gene lookup returns CDR1 SQVTM and CDR2 ANQGSEA. The CDR3 region has the DNA TGCAGCGTTTCTTTACTAGCGCGCACAGATACGCAGTATTTT. Translating it yields CSVSLLARTDTQYF.

J is TRBJ2-5 and V is TRBV5-1, with a possible D match to TRBD1 (7 bases). The germline CDR1 and CDR2 sequences are SGHRS and YFSETQ. This CDR3 is built from 18 residues. V was clipped by 3 bases and J by 3 bases, with 24 bases between them. The CDR3 loop reads CASSWGGLEGAVEETQYF. DNA for the CDR3: TGCGCCAGCAGCTGGGGCGGTTTGGAGGGGGCGGTAGAAGAGACCCAGTACTTC.

This clonotype was seen at least ten times. CDR3 sequence reads: CASSLFGEETQYF. In DNA form, the CDR3 reads TGTGCCAGCAGTTTATTTGGGGAAGAGACCCAGTACTTC. The chain has TRBV12-3 or TRBV12-4 and TRBJ2-5; no definite D call. The CDR3 has 13 residues. Trimming left V 2 bases short and J 3 bases short, with 7 bases between.

This clonotype was seen a handful of times. J is TRBJ2-3 and V is TRBV5-8, with TRBD2 matching 10 bases. Germline values: CDR1 SGHTS, CDR2 YDEGEE. This CDR3 has 17 amino acids. With 4 bases clipped from V and 3 bases from J, the junction kept 11 bases outside the gene matches. The CDR3 loop is CASSLGLAAPFTDTQYF. In nucleotides, the CDR3 is TGTGCCAGCAGCCTCGGACTAGCGGCCCCCTTTACAGATACGCAGTATTTT.

This clonotype came up a few times. The chain links TRBV6-2 or TRBV6-3 to TRBJ1-4; unclear D gene. The CDR3 is made up of 12 amino acids. Germline-derived CDR1 and CDR2 are MNHEY and SVGEGT. The V gene lost 6 bases and the J gene lost 7 bases, with 9 bases spanning the gap. The CDR3 DNA reads as TGTGCCAGCAGATCCTCCAGTGAAAAACTGTTTTTT. Protein product: CASRSSSEKLFF.

The rearrangement links TRBV28 to TRBJ2-1; the match to TRBD2 covers 9 bases. Germline V gene data show CDR1 as MDHEN and CDR2 as SYDVKM. The V gene end was trimmed by 5 bases and the J gene end by 2 bases; junction bases not matched to a gene: 7. This CDR3 contains 16 residues. CDR3 sequence (DNA): TGTGCCAGCAGTCCTAGCGGGAAACCCACCTACAATGAGCAGTTCTTC. The encoded protein is CASSPSGKPTYNEQFF.

This clonotype has ten or more counts. The chain is built from TRBV30 and TRBJ2-1; perhaps TRBD2 as D (5 bases). CDR1 and CDR2 from the germline V gene are GTSNPN and SVGIG (reference sequence). This CDR3 contains 12 residues. Trimming left V 5 bases short and J 7 bases short, with 12 bases between. Here the CDR3 reads CAWAGLPNEQFF. The CDR3, as DNA: TGTGCCTGGGCCGGACTTCCGAATGAGCAGTTCTTC.

In its sample, this clonotype was seen a few times. The chain employs TRBV5-4 and TRBJ2-7, with D uncertain. Per germline, CDR1 SGHNT and CDR2 YYREEE (reference sequence). V was pared by 4 bases and J by 7 bases, with 18 bases between. The CDR3 loop spans 14 amino acids. The CDR3 region is CASSPSDPPREQYF. CDR3 nucleotide sequence: TGTGCCAGCAGCCCCTCGGACCCCCCGCGGGAGCAGTACTTC.

In its sample, this clonotype was seen many times. The V and J genes are TRBV28 and TRBJ2-4, with D tentatively TRBD2 (6 bases). The CDR3 runs to 18 residues. The germline CDR1 and CDR2 sequences are MDHEN and SYDVKM. Trimming pared 8 bases from V and 0 bases from J, leaving 23 bases between. CDR3 region: CASADLVSEGLAKNIQYF. For the CDR3, the DNA is TGTGCCAGCGCCGATCTGGTGTCGGAGGGACTAGCCAAAAACATTCAGTACTTC.

Ten or more counts support this clonotype. The chain is built from TRBV29-1 and TRBJ2-1, with TRBD2 matching over 14 bases. CDR1 is SQVTM, CDR2 ANQGSEA, per germline. The trim removed 7 bases at V and 9 bases at J, leaving 14 bases unmatched. This CDR3 is built from 16 residues. The CDR3 is CSGTSGRYPGISEQFF. CDR3 DNA: TGCAGCGGGACTAGCGGGAGGTATCCCGGTATCTCTGAGCAGTTCTTC.

A remark on this clonotype: This may be a read error: a much more frequent sequence differs by one nucleotide. V usage is TRBV20-1 and J usage is TRBJ2-1, with TRBD2 matching 12 bases. This CDR3 has 17 amino acids. The germline gives CDR1 DFQATT, CDR2 SNEGSKA (reference sequence). The CDR3 protein is CSARDGLLAGGYNERFF. In DNA, the CDR3 is TGCAGTGCTAGAGATGGGCTTCTAGCGGGAGGGTACAATGAGCGGTTCTTC.

There are many counts of this clonotype. The J gene is TRBJ2-3, the V gene TRBV29-1; TRBD2 matches at 7 bases. Trimming removed 4 bases from V and 2 bases from J; junction bases left unmatched: 9. The CDR3 is 15 amino acids. Germline CDR1 is SQVTM and CDR2 is ANQGSEA. CDR3 residues: CSVASTSVFTDTQYF. For the CDR3, the DNA is TGCAGCGTTGCCTCCACTAGCGTTTTCACAGATACGCAGTATTTT.

This clonotype appeared a few times. J is TRBJ2-6 and V is TRBV10-3; D gene ambiguous. The V gene lost 0 bases and the J gene lost 0 bases, with 15 bases spanning the gap. This CDR3 spans 19 amino acids. The V gene's germline CDR1 is ENHRY and CDR2 SYGVKD. The CDR3 nucleotides are TGTGCCATCAGTGAGTCGATTGTCAGGAGCCTCTCTGGGGCCAACGTCCTGACTTTC. It yields the protein CAISESIVRSLSGANVLTF.

The chain combines TRBV20-1 with TRBJ1-2; a possible D gene is TRBD1 (6 bases). The CDR3 loop spans 13 amino acids. V lost 3 bases and J lost 4, with 12 bases in between. In germline, CDR1 is DFQATT, CDR2 SNEGSKA (reference sequence). CDR3 bases: TGCAGTGCTAGGGACAGTATGCTCTATGGCTACACCTTC. It translates to CSARDSMLYGYTF.

The table lists this clonotype with a few counts. The chain carries TRBV2 and TRBJ2-2; maybe TRBD2 (6 bases). The V gene's germline CDR1 is SNHLY and CDR2 FYNNEI. The CDR3 has 12 amino acids. V was shortened by 4 bases and J by 8 bases, with 8 bases between the two germline ends. The CDR3 loop is CASSGGGGELFF. As DNA, the CDR3 is TGTGCCAGCAGTGGGGGAGGAGGGGAGCTGTTTTTT.

V is TRBV7-9 and J is TRBJ2-7, with D perhaps TRBD1 or TRBD2 (5 bases each). CDR3 length equals 14 residues. CDR1 SEHNR and CDR2 FQNEAQ come from the germline V gene (reference sequence). V was trimmed by 1 base and J by 5 bases, leaving 12 bases between them. The CDR3 region has the DNA TGTGCCAGCAGCTTAGACCGGGGCGCCGACGAGCAGTACTTC. The encoded protein is CASSLDRGADEQYF.

The CDR3 DNA reads as TGCGCCAGCAGCCAAGAGTCCCTCTCCGAGCAGTACTTC. Its translation: CASSQESLSEQYF. The chain is built from TRBV4-3 and TRBJ2-7, with D unclear. The CDR3 has 13 amino acids. Germline lookup yields CDR1 LGHNA and CDR2 YSLEER. Trimming stripped 0 bases from V and 6 bases from J, with 9 bases between.

The V call is TRBV4-2, the J call TRBJ2-7; perhaps TRBD1 as D (5 bases). The germline V gene encodes CDR1 LGHNA and CDR2 YNFKEQ. Deletions cut 0 bases from V and 2 bases from J, with 11 bases between. The CDR3 loop spans 15 amino acids. CDR3 residues: CASSQDVNRPYEQYF. The DNA for the CDR3 is TGTGCCAGCAGCCAAGACGTGAACAGGCCCTACGAGCAGTACTTC.

This clonotype was seen repeatedly, ten times or more. J is TRBJ1-1 and V is TRBV20-1, with a weak D call TRBD1 (5 bases). Germline CDR1 DFQATT, CDR2 SNEGSKA (reference sequence). Trimming took off 6 bases at V and 4 bases at J, with 18 bases between the two ends. This CDR3 is built from 14 residues. The CDR3 spells CSAPPGGDATEAFF. The CDR3 DNA is TGCAGTGCACCACCGGGGGGGGATGCCACTGAAGCTTTCTTT.

V gene TRBV7-2 combines with J gene TRBJ2-7; TRBD1 is a possible D gene (6 bases). CDR1 SGHTA and CDR2 FQGNSA come from the germline V gene. CDR3 length equals 16 residues. The V and J ends lost 5 bases and 1 base respectively, with 18 bases between them. CDR3 protein: CASSLQTGSRSYEQYF. CDR3 coding DNA: TGTGCCAGCAGCCTCCAGACAGGCTCGAGGTCCTACGAGCAGTACTTC.

The chain links TRBV6-6 to TRBJ1-5; TRBD1 might be the D (6 bases). Germline lookup yields CDR1 MNHNY and CDR2 SVGAGI (reference sequence). Trimming took off 2 bases at V and 10 bases at J, with 9 bases between the two ends. The CDR3 spans 12 residues. CDR3 residues: CASSYMGQPQHF. DNA for the CDR3: TGTGCCAGCAGTTACATGGGACAACCCCAGCATTTT.

This chain connects TRBV7-2 to TRBJ2-7; 10 bases match TRBD2. Looked up from germline, CDR1 is SGHTA and CDR2 is FQGNSA. V shed 7 bases and J 3 bases; nucleotides not matched to a gene: 3. CDR3 length: 13 amino acids. The DNA of the CDR3 is TGTGCCAGCACCGGGACTAGCGACTACGAGCAGTACTTC. The encoded protein is CASTGTSDYEQYF.

This CDR3 is CASSLQNNEQFF. CDR3 sequence (DNA): TGTGCCAGCAGCCTACAGAACAATGAGCAGTTCTTC. V is TRBV7-9 and J is TRBJ2-1; D is undetermined. CDR1 SEHNR and CDR2 FQNEAQ come from the germline V gene (reference sequence). The CDR3 covers 12 residues. V dropped 5 bases and J dropped 5 bases, with 7 bases sitting between them.

There are many counts of this clonotype. The chain has TRBV20-1 and TRBJ2-3; 7 nucleotides agree with TRBD2. This CDR3 region has 16 residues. Germline-derived CDR1 and CDR2 are DFQATT and SNEGSKA (reference sequence). The J segment lost 0 bases and the V segment lost 6 bases, leaving 12 bases of the junction unmatched. This CDR3 reads CSAPRGPSGSTDTQYF. The CDR3 DNA reads TGCAGTGCCCCGAGGGGTCCTAGCGGCAGCACAGATACGCAGTATTTT.

J is TRBJ1-1 and V is TRBV29-1; 8 bases agree with TRBD1. The CDR3 totals 12 residues. The J segment lost 4 bases and the V segment lost 5 bases, leaving 3 bases of the junction unmatched. The V gene's germline CDR1 is SQVTM and CDR2 ANQGSEA. In DNA form, the CDR3 reads TGCAGCGTTCAGGGGGCGTCCACTGAAGCTTTCTTT. Its protein product is CSVQGASTEAFF.

This clonotype showed up just a few times. The chain combines TRBV20-1 with TRBJ1-5; D unresolved. V lost 4 bases to trimming and J lost 0 bases, with 7 bases between them. Germline V gene sequence: CDR1 DFQATT, CDR2 SNEGSKA (reference sequence). The CDR3 has 13 amino acids. This chain's CDR3 is CSATGHSNQPQHF. In DNA form, the CDR3 reads TGCAGTGCTACCGGCCATAGCAATCAGCCCCAGCATTTT.

This clonotype was observed many times. The gene calls are TRBV7-9 and TRBJ2-7; TRBD2 agrees at 9 bases. Losses at the gene ends were 4 bases for V and 4 bases for J; bases not matched to a gene: 5. CDR3 size: 14 residues. The germline gives CDR1 SEHNR, CDR2 FQNEAQ (reference sequence). CDR3 DNA: TGTGCCAGCAGCTCTGGTAGCGGGAGTTACGAGCAGTACTTC. Its protein is CASSSGSGSYEQYF.

The chain links TRBV7-2 to TRBJ1-2; D remains unclear. V was pared by 3 bases and J by 4 bases, with 9 bases between. The germline gives CDR1 SGHTA, CDR2 FQGNSA. This CDR3 has 13 amino acids. In DNA form, the CDR3 reads TGTGCCAGCAGCTTCGCCCAAATCTATGGCTACACCTTC. Protein product: CASSFAQIYGYTF.